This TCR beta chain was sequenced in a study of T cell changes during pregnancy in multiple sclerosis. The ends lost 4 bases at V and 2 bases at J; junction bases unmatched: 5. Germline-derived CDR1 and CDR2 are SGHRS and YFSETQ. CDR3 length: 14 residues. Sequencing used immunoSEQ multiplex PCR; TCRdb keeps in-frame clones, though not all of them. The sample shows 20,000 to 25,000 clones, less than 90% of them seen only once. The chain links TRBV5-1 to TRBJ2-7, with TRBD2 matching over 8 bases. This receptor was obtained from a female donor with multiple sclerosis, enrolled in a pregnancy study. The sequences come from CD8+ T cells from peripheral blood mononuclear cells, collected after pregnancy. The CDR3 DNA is TGCGCCAGCAGCCCGGGACTAGTTACCTACGAGCAGTACTTC. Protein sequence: CASSPGLVTYEQYF.